This is a list of T cell receptor beta chains from one sample in a study of blood T cell repertoires in COVID-19. Only in-frame clones appear in the TCRdb table, and some are missing; sequencing was by immunoSEQ multiplex PCR. The table has fewer than 350,000 clones, around 91% seen once. Sequencing input: PBMCs or T cells enriched from blood (not recorded which). The source of these receptors is a woman between 18 and 29 years old with acute COVID-19. The CDR3 runs from the conserved cysteine through the conserved F or W. D genes are given only for firm matches. Clone size, where shown, is once, few, many, or a class for clones that have expanded.

>once|14|TRBJ1-5|NA|TRBV18
CASSPRGDNQPQHF
TGTGCCAGCTCACCACGGGGGGACAATCAGCCCCAGCATTTT
>NA|15|TRBJ2-1|TRBD1|TRBV5-1
CASNDGTGGFNEQFF
TGCGCCAGCAACGATGGGACAGGGGGTTTCAATGAGCAGTTCTTC
>NA|14|TRBJ1-1|TRBD1|TRBV19
CASGGGLWNTEAFF
TGTGCCTCCGGAGGGGGCCTGTGGAACACTGAAGCTTTCTTT
>NA|14|TRBJ2-1|NA|TRBV18
CASSPQLGYNEQFF
TGTGCCAGCTCACCACAGCTCGGCTACAATGAGCAGTTCTTC
>NA|13|TRBJ2-3|NA|TRBV12-3/TRBV12-4
CASSSTSTDTQYF
TGTGCCAGCAGCTCCACTAGCACAGATACGCAGTATTTT
>NA|11|TRBJ2-3|NA|TRBV2
CASSVRDTQYF
TGTGCCAGCAGTGTGCGGGATACGCAGTATTTT
>NA|16|TRBJ2-1|TRBD2|TRBV9
CASSVGGTSGSSEQFF
TGTGCCAGCAGCGTAGGTGGGACTAGCGGGAGTTCCGAGCAGTTCTTC
>NA|11|TRBJ1-4|TRBD1|TRBV29-1
CSVGQGEKLFF
TGCAGCGTTGGACAGGGTGAAAAACTGTTTTTT
>NA|16|TRBJ2-3|NA|TRBV3-1/TRBV3-2
CASSQDLASVTDTQYF
TGTGCCAGCAGCCAAGACCTAGCTTCCGTCACAGATACGCAGTATTTT
>NA|16|TRBJ2-1|TRBD2|TRBV27
CASSSPWGRAPNEQFF
TGTGCCAGCAGTTCTCCATGGGGGAGGGCCCCGAATGAGCAGTTCTTC
>NA|13|TRBJ1-2|NA|TRBV7-6
CASSHPGSYGYTF
TGTGCCAGCAGCCACCCGGGGAGCTATGGCTACACCTTC
>NA|14|TRBJ2-1|TRBD2|TRBV7-2
CASSISGDYNEQFF
TGTGCCAGCAGCATTAGCGGGGATTACAATGAGCAGTTCTTC
>NA|15|TRBJ1-2|TRBD1|TRBV9
CASSVAQGAPVGYTF
TGTGCCAGCAGCGTTGCACAGGGGGCGCCTGTCGGCTACACCTTC
>NA|16|TRBJ1-1|TRBD1|TRBV28
CASSFRGQGALTEAFF
TGTGCCAGCAGTTTTCGGGGACAGGGGGCGCTCACTGAAGCTTTCTTT
>NA|16|TRBJ2-2|TRBD2|TRBV29-1
CSVGLAGGIDTGELFF
TGCAGCGTGGGACTAGCGGGAGGTATTGACACCGGGGAGCTGTTTTTT
>NA|12|TRBJ1-2|NA|TRBV27
CASRQGFYGYTF
TGTGCCAGCCGTCAGGGGTTCTATGGCTACACCTTC
>NA|16|TRBJ1-5|NA|TRBV19
CASSISSVYSNQPQHF
TGTGCCAGTAGTATTTCGTCGGTCTATAGCAATCAGCCCCAGCATTTT
>NA|14|TRBJ2-3|TRBD2|TRBV7-3
CASSFLAGTDTQYF
TGTGCCAGCAGCTTTTTAGCGGGGACAGATACGCAGTATTTT
>NA|17|TRBJ2-1|NA|TRBV6-2/TRBV6-3
CASSYFLYPSSYNEQFF
TGTGCCAGCAGTTATTTTCTCTACCCAAGCTCCTACAATGAGCAGTTCTTC
>NA|11|TRBJ2-1|NA|TRBV6-2/TRBV6-3
CASSLTTEQFF
TGTGCCAGCAGTTTGACTACTGAGCAGTTCTTC
>NA|13|TRBJ1-1|TRBD1|TRBV7-9
CASGVQGGGEAFF
TGTGCCAGCGGAGTTCAGGGGGGCGGAGAAGCTTTCTTT
>NA|13|TRBJ2-7|TRBD1|TRBV27
CASRPWTGYEQYF
TGTGCCAGCAGACCTTGGACAGGCTACGAGCAGTACTTC